This T cell receptor (beta chain) was retrieved from a study of post-analysis software for immune sequencing data. Study details: The disease courses covered relapsing-remitting, secondary progressive and progressive-relapsing multiple sclerosis. Findings of the study overall: Batch-mates among the samples co-clustered strongly by F measure. The study found significantly lower normalized Chao1 diversity in multiple sclerosis patients than in controls. Controls had lower frequencies than patients of 4 or 5 TRBV segments, which included TRBV5-6, TRBV5-1 and TRBV20-1.

Prepared libraries of TCR beta cDNA carried unique molecular identifiers. Input of roughly 0.9 to 11 million T cells yielded approximately 500,000 cDNA molecules. From the PCR reads, TCRdb called clonotypes with MiXCR, one entry per CDR3 protein. The table shows some 800,000 distinct CDR3 sequences, with around 46% occurring only once. This clonotype was recorded many times. As yet, its antigen is unknown. This CDR3 spans 10 amino acids. V was cut by 0 bases and J by 10 bases, with 4 bases left in between. Per germline, CDR1 SQVTM and CDR2 ANQGSEA. The gene calls are TRBV29-1 and TRBJ2-1; D not certain. Source material: blood. The receptor's source is a girl aged 10 to 17 with multiple sclerosis. Written as DNA, the CDR3 is TGCAGCGTTGAAGAGTACGAGCAGTTCTTC. Encoded protein: CSVEEYEQFF.